These 4 T cell receptor beta chains originate from one sample sequenced in a study of shared clonotypes between healthy human individuals. The method was immunoSEQ multiplex PCR; TCRdb's version includes in-frame clones alone and lacks a portion of them. The sample includes some 630,000 clones, about three quarters of them seen just once. The material sequenced was memory CD4+ T cells sorted from blood. Stated subset: CD45RA-negative fraction. These TCRs come from a woman aged 30 to 39 in good health.

The CDR3, as DNA: TGTGCCAGCAGTGCTGTAGCGGGCGCCTACAATGAGCAGTTCTTC. Translated: CASSAVAGAYNEQFF. The V and J genes are TRBV6-1 and TRBJ2-1, with 7 bases aligning to TRBD2. CDR1 is MNHNS, CDR2 SASEGT, per germline. The junction had 5 bases not matched to a gene; V was cut back by 4 bases and J by 2 bases. The CDR3 contains 15 residues.

The V gene is TRBV5-4, the J gene TRBJ2-1; D is ambiguous. The CDR3 has 14 amino acids. Germline V lookup: CDR1 SGHNT, CDR2 YYREEE (reference sequence). The germline V and J ends were trimmed by 1 base and 5 bases, with 10 bases remaining between them. The DNA of the CDR3 is TGTGCCAGCAGCTTGTTTACTAAAAACAATGAGCAGTTCTTC. Translation: CASSLFTKNNEQFF. The variable domain in full, with the rest retrieved from reference TRBV5-4 and TRBJ2-1, is ETGVTQSPTHLIKTRGQQVTLRCSSQSGHNTVSWYQQALGQGPQFIFQYYREEENGRGNFPPRFSGLQFPNYSSELNVNALELDDSALYLCASSLFTKNNEQFFGPGTRLTVL.

V is TRBV5-8 and J is TRBJ1-2; D is undetermined. The CDR3 sequence is 14 residues long. V was cut by 4 bases and J by 4 bases, with 14 bases left in between. CDR1 and CDR2 from the germline V gene are SGHTS and YDEGEE. In DNA, the CDR3 is TGTGCCAGCAGCCGGCCGGAAGGGAGCTATGGCTACACCTTC. This sequence encodes CASSRPEGSYGYTF.

In this sample, this clone turned up once. The gene calls are TRBV11-2 and TRBJ2-7; D unclear. The CDR3 consists of 11 residues. The germline V gene encodes CDR1 SGHAT and CDR2 FQNNGV. The V end was cut by 1 base, the J end by 8 bases, with 6 bases between. CDR3 region: CASSLAEKQYF. In DNA, the CDR3 is TGTGCCAGCAGCTTAGCCGAGAAGCAGTACTTC. The whole variable domain, remainder taken from reference TRBV11-2 and TRBJ2-7, is EAGVAQSPRYKIIEKRQSVAFWCNPISGHATLYWYQQILGQGPKLLIQFQNNGVVDDSQLPKDRFSAERLKGVDSTLKIQPAKLEDSAVYLCASSLAEKQYFGPGTRLTVT.